These 7 T cell receptor beta chains originate from one sample sequenced in a study of T-cell reconstitution after alpha-beta-depleted transplantation in children. The TCRbeta library incorporated unique molecular identifiers. TCRdb re-called the PCR reads through MiXCR, storing one row per CDR3 protein. The table records some 200,000 distinct CDR3 sequences, 6.5% to 7.5% of them present only once. Sequences were derived from PBMCs from the stem cell graft donor, sampled from the stem cell graft. The source of these receptors is a human donor who donated a stem cell graft to a child with Wiskott-Aldrich syndrome.

This clonotype was seen repeatedly, ten times or more. The rearrangement links TRBV27 to TRBJ2-5; 7 nucleotides line up with TRBD1. V lost 6 bases and J lost 5; bases outside the gene matches: 9. CDR1 and CDR2 (germline): MNHEY, SMNVEV (reference sequence). The CDR3 loop spans 14 amino acids. CDR3 coding DNA: TGTGCCAGCAGCACGACAGGGCCCTGGGAGACCCAGTACTTC. Translation gives CASSTTGPWETQYF.

This clonotype was detected many times. The CDR3 DNA reads as TGTGCCAGCTCCGGCATGAAATCCTACAATGAGCAGTTCTTC. Protein: CASSGMKSYNEQFF. The rearrangement uses TRBV6-2 or TRBV6-3 and TRBJ2-1, with D unclear. The germline V gene has CDR1 MNHEY and CDR2 SVGEGT. CDR3 size: 14 residues. Trimming removed 8 bases from V and 1 base from J, with 12 bases in between.

This clonotype has a handful of counts. V usage is TRBV11-2 and J usage is TRBJ2-2; D perhaps matches TRBD1 (5 bases). This CDR3 region has 18 residues. With 5 bases removed from V and 2 bases from J, the gap between germline ends came to 21 bases. The germline CDR1 and CDR2 sequences are SGHAT and FQNNGV. CDR3 in amino acids: CASSPVGVFAQNTGELFF. The CDR3 DNA follows: TGTGCCAGCAGCCCAGTAGGGGTTTTCGCTCAAAACACCGGGGAGCTGTTTTTT.

There are many counts of this clonotype. The rearrangement links TRBV12-3 or TRBV12-4 to TRBJ2-7; tentative D call: TRBD2 (6 bases). The CDR3 consists of 14 residues. V lost 3 bases and J 7 bases, leaving 16 bases between the germline ends. The chain's CDR3 is CASSLGLSLGEQYF. CDR3 coding DNA: TGTGCCAGCAGTTTGGGACTGAGTCTAGGAGAGCAGTACTTC.

The sample holds many counts of this clonotype. The rearrangement links TRBV5-1 to TRBJ2-7; the D gene is possibly TRBD1 (5 bases). Looked up from germline, CDR1 is SGHRS and CDR2 is YFSETQ. Trimming removed 0 bases from V and 4 bases from J, with 8 bases in between. This CDR3 contains 13 residues. As DNA, the CDR3 is TGCGCCAGCAGCTTGGACAGGAAGTACGAGCAGTACTTC. This codes for CASSLDRKYEQYF.

This clonotype was picked up many times. The chain joins TRBV7-8 to TRBJ2-1; the D gene is possibly TRBD1 (6 bases). The CDR3 sequence is 17 residues long. Trimming took 4 bases from V and 1 from J, leaving 17 bases between them. Germline CDR1 and CDR2: SGHVS and FQNEAQ. The CDR3: CASSSKGGGWSYNEQFF. The CDR3, as DNA: TGTGCCAGCAGCTCGAAAGGGGGTGGGTGGTCCTACAATGAGCAGTTCTTC. The whole variable domain, filled in from reference TRBV7-8 and TRBJ2-1, reads GAGVSQSPRYKVAKRGQDVALRCDPISGHVSLFWYQQALGQGPEFLTYFQNEAQLDKSGLPSDRFFAERPEGSVSTLKIQRTQQEDSAVYLCASSSKGGGWSYNEQFFGPGTRLTVL.

The rearrangement joins TRBV12-3 or TRBV12-4 to TRBJ2-6; D remains ambiguous. V gave up 6 bases and J gave up 2 bases, with 8 bases separating them. This CDR3 has 14 residues. The DNA for the CDR3 is TGTGCCAGCAGCTCTCCGGCTGGGGCCAACGTCCTGACTTTC. This sequence encodes CASSSPAGANVLTF.